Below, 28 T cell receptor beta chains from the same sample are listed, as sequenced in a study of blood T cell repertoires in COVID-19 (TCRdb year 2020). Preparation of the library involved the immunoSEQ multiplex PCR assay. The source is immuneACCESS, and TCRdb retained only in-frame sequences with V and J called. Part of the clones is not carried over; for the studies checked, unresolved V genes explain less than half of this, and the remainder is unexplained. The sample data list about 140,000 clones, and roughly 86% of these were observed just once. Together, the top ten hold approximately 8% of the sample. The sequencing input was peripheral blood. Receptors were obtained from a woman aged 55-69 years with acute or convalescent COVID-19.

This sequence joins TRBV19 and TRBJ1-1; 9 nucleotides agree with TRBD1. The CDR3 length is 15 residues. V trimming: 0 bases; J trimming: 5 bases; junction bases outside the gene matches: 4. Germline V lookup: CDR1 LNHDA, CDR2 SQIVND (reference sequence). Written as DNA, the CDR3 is TGTGCCAGTAGTATAGAGGGGACAGGGCGGACTGAAGCTTTCTTT. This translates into CASSIEGTGRTEAFF.

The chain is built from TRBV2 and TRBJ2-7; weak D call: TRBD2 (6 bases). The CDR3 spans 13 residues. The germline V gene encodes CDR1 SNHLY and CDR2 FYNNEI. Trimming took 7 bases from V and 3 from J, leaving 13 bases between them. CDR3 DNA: TGTGCCAGCACCGCATTGGAGGGCTACGAGCAGTACTTC. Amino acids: CASTALEGYEQYF.

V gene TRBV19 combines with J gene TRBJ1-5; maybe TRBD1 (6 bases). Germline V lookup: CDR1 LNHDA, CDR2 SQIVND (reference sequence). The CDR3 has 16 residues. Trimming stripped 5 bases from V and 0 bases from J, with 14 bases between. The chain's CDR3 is CASSQGTSYSNQPQHF. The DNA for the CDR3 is TGTGCCAGTAGTCAAGGGACATCATATAGCAATCAGCCCCAGCATTTT.

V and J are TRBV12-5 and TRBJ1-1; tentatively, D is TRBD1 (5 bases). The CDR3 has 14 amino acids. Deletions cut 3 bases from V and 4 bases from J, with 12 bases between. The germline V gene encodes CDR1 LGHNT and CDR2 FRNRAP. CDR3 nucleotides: TGTGCTAGTGGTTTACCAGGGCACCGCACTGAAGCTTTCTTT. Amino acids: CASGLPGHRTEAFF.

The CDR3 is CASSQEQNYGYTF. CDR3 sequence (DNA): TGCGCCAGCAGCCAAGAACAGAACTATGGCTACACCTTC. The chain recombines TRBV4-1 with TRBJ1-2; no definite D call. CDR3 length equals 13 residues. Germline V gene data show CDR1 as MGHRA and CDR2 as YSYEKL. Trimming removed 0 bases at V and 2 bases at J, with 4 bases between.

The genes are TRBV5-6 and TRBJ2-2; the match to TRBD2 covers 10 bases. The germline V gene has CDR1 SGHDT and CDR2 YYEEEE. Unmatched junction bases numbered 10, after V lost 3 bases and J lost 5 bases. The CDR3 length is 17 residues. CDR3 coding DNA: TGTGCCAGCAGCTCCCAGTTAGCGGGGGGCCGAACCGGGGAGCTGTTTTTT. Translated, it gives CASSSQLAGGRTGELFF.

CDR3 sequence (DNA): TGTGCCAGCAGCTTAGCTTTCAACCGTAGGGGGCAGGTTGAAGCTTTCTTT. It specifies CASSLAFNRRGQVEAFF. The rearrangement uses TRBV7-2 and TRBJ1-1; 7 bases match TRBD1. Germline V gene data show CDR1 as SGHTA and CDR2 as FQGNSA. V dropped 0 bases and J dropped 7; count of bases not matched to a gene: 14. The CDR3 loop spans 17 amino acids.

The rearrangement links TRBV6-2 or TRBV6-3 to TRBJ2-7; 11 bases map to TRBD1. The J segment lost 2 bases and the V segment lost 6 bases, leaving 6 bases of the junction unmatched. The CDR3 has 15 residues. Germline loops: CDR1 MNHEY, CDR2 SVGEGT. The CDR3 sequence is CASSFPGQGAYEQYF. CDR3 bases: TGTGCCAGCAGCTTTCCGGGACAGGGGGCCTACGAGCAGTACTTC.

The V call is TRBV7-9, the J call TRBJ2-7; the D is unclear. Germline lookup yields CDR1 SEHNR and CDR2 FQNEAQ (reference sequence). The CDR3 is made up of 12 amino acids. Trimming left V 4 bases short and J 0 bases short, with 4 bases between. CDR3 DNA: TGTGCCAGCAGCTCATTCTCCTACGAGCAGTACTTC. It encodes CASSSFSYEQYF.

The CDR3 DNA sequence: TGTGCCAGCAGCTTAGAGGCGGACACTGAAGCTTTCTTT. Its translation: CASSLEADTEAFF. The chain uses TRBV7-2 and TRBJ1-1; D not certain. CDR3 length equals 13 residues. Germline V gives CDR1 SGHTA, CDR2 FQGNSA. The V end was cut by 1 base, the J end by 3 bases, with 6 bases between.

CDR3 sequence reads: CASEGALSYNSPLHF. The DNA of the CDR3 is TGTGCCAGCGAAGGGGCATTATCCTATAATTCACCCCTCCACTTT. This chain joins TRBV25-1 and TRBJ1-6, with D maybe TRBD1 (5 bases). Germline V gives CDR1 MGHDK, CDR2 SYGVNS. V was cut by 8 bases and J by 1 base, with 12 bases left in between. The CDR3 sequence is 15 residues long.

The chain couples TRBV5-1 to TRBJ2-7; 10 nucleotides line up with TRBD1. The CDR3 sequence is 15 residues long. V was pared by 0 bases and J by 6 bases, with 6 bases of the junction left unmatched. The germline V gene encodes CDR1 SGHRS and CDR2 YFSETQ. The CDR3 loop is CASSLARDRGSEQYF. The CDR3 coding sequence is TGCGCCAGCAGCTTGGCCCGGGACAGGGGATCCGAGCAGTACTTC. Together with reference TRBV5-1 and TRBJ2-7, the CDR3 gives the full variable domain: KAGVTQTPRYLIKTRGQQVTLSCSPISGHRSVSWYQQTPGQGLQFLFEYFSETQRNKGNFPGRFSGRQFSNSRSEMNVSTLELGDSALYLCASSLARDRGSEQYFGPGTRLTVT.

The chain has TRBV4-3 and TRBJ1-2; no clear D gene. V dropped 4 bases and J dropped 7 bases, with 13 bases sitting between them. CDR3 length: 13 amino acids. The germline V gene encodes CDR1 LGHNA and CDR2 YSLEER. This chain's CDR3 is CASSPLGRGGYTF. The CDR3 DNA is TGCGCCAGCAGCCCACTCGGCCGAGGTGGCTACACCTTC.

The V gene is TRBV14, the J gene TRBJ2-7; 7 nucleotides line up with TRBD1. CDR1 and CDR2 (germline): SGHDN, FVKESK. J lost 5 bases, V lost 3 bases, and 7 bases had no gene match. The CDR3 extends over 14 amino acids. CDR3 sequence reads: CASSQDRIFHEQYF. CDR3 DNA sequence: TGTGCCAGCAGCCAGGACAGGATCTTTCACGAGCAGTACTTC.

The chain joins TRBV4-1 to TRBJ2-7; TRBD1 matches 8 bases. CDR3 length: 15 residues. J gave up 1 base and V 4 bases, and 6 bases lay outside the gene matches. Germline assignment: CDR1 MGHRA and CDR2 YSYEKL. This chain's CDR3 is CASSLQDRASYEQYF. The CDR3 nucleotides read TGCGCCAGCAGCCTACAGGACAGGGCGTCCTACGAGCAGTACTTC.

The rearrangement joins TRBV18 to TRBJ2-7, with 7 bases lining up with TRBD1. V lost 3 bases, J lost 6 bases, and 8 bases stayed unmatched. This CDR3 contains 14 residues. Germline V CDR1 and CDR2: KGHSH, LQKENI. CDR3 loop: CASSPMLGGGEQYF. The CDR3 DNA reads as TGTGCCAGCTCACCGATGCTAGGGGGCGGCGAGCAGTACTTC.

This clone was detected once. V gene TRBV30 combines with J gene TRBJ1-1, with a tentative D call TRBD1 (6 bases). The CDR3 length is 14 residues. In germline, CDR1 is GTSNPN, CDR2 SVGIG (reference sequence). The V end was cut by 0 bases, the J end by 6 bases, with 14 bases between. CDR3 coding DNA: TGTGCCTGGAGTGTGGTGGGGCCAGGGGCTGAAGCTTTCTTT. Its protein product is CAWSVVGPGAEAFF.

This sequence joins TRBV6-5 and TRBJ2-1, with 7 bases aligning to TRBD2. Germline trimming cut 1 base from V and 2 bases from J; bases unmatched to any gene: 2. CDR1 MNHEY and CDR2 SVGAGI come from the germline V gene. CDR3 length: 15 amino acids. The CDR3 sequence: CASSYFAGAYNEQFF. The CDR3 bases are TGTGCCAGCAGTTACTTTGCGGGGGCCTACAATGAGCAGTTCTTC.

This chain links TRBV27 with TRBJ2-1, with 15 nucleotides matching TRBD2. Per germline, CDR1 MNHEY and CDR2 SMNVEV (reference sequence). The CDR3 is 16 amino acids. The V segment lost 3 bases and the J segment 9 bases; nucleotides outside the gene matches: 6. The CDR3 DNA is TGTGCCAGCAGTTTTGGGACTAGCGGGGGGCTGGGTGAGCAGTTCTTC. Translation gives CASSFGTSGGLGEQFF.

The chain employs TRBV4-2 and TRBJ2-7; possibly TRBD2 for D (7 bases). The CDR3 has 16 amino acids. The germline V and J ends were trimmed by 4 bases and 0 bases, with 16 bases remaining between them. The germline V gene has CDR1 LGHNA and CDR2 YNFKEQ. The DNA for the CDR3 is TGTGCCAGCAGCCCCATGGGCGGGGGCTACTCCTACGAGCAGTACTTC. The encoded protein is CASSPMGGGYSYEQYF.

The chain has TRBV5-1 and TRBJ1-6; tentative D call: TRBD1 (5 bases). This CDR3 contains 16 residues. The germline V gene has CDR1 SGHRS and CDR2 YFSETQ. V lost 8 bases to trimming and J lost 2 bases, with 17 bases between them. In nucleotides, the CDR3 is TGCGCCAGTCTCCATGTCAGGGTACCCTATAATTCACCCCTCCACTTT. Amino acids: CASLHVRVPYNSPLHF. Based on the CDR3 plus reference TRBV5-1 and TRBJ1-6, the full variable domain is KAGVTQTPRYLIKTRGQQVTLSCSPISGHRSVSWYQQTPGQGLQFLFEYFSETQRNKGNFPGRFSGRQFSNSRSEMNVSTLELGDSALYLCASLHVRVPYNSPLHFGNGTRLTVT.

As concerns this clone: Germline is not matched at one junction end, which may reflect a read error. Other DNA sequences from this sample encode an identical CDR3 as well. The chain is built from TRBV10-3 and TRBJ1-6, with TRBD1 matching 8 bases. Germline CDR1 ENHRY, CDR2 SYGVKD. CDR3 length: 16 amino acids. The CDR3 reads CAISDPGGLYNSPLHF. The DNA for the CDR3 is TGTGCCATCAGTGACCCAGGGGGCCTGTATAATTCACCCCTCCATTTT.

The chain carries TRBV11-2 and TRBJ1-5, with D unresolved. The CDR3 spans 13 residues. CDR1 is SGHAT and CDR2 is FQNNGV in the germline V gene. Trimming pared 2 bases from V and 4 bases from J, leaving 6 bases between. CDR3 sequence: CASSLSGNQPQHF. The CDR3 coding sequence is TGTGCCAGCAGCTTAAGCGGGAATCAGCCCCAGCATTTT.

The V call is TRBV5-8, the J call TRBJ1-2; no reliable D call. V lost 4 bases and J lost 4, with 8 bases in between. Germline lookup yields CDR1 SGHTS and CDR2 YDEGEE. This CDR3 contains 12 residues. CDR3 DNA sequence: TGTGCCAGCAGCGCACAGCCCTATGGCTACACCTTC. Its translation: CASSAQPYGYTF.

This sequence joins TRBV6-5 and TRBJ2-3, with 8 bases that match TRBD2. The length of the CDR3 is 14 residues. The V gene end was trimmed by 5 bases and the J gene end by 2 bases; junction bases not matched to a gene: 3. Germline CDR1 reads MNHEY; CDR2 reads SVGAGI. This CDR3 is CASSPLADTDTQYF. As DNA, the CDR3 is TGTGCCAGCAGTCCACTAGCGGACACAGATACGCAGTATTTT.

The DNA for the CDR3 is TGTGCCAGCAGCTTAATACTAGCGGGATTCACAGATACGCAGTATTTT. Protein sequence: CASSLILAGFTDTQYF. The chain joins TRBV11-3 to TRBJ2-3, with 10 bases that match TRBD2. The J segment lost 2 bases and the V segment lost 2 bases, leaving 4 bases of the junction unmatched. CDR1 SGHNT and CDR2 YENEEA come from the germline V gene. There are 16 residues in the CDR3.

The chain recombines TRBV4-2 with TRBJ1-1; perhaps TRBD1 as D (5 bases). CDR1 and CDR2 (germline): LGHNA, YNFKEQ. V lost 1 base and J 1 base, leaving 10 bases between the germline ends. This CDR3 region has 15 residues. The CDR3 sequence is CASSQVGGSNTEAFF. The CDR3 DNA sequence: TGTGCCAGCAGCCAAGTGGGGGGATCGAACACTGAAGCTTTCTTT.

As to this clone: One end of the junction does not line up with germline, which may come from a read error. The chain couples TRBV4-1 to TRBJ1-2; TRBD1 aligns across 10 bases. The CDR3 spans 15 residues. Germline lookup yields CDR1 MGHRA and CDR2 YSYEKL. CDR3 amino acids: CASSQGTRTGGSQIF. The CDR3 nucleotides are TGCGCCAGCAGCCAAGGAACTAGGACAGGGGGTTCGCAGATCTTC.